This record covers a single T cell receptor (beta chain). Its target is not known. The entry originates in a study of T cells expressing NK-cell markers. Study at large: Just one sequenced donor of eight was HCMV-seronegative, while seven were seropositive.

Findings of the study overall: What remained unclear was the HCMV specificity of expanded NKG2C+ T cell clones. NKG2C+ dominant clonotype frequencies in more than 5 donors were roughly 1.0-7.5% of CD8+ T cells.

Template switching by 5'RACE with UMIs generated the TCR beta cDNA. TCRdb reworked the 5' RACE reads into one entry per CDR3 protein, no DNA. The sample features 120,000 to 150,000 distinct CDR3 sequences, with less than 15% in its top ten. The CDR3 has 16 residues. Per germline, CDR1 SQVTM and CDR2 ANQGSEA. Sequencing was done on a sample of blood T cells: a sorted CD56 or NKG2C T cell subset, CD4+ or CD8+ T cells, or bulk PBMC T cells (not recorded which). The receptor was derived from a man between 18 and 29 years old in good health. The chain is built from TRBV29-1 and TRBJ2-2; the TCRdb call, TRBD2, lacks DNA for checking. The CDR3 loop reads CSVEDTREGAPGELFF.